The 32 T cell receptor beta chains below come from one sample, sequenced in a study of cytomegalovirus exposure and HLA in healthy donors. It was with 60 Vbeta and 13 Jbeta primers that the PCR ran. Sequencing was performed with immunoSEQ multiplex PCR; in TCRdb, only in-frame clones are kept and a portion is missing. The data show fewer than 300,000 clones, around 86% seen once. Source material: PBMCs. These receptors originate from a man aged 40-49 years in good health and CMV-seropositive.

This clone was detected once. The chain couples TRBV29-1 to TRBJ2-7; 9 positions match TRBD1. Germline-derived CDR1 and CDR2 are SQVTM and ANQGSEA. This CDR3 comprises 13 residues. Trimming at V came to 7 bases and at J to 5 bases, leaving 9 bases not matched to a gene. The CDR3 is CSAAGTGLNEQYF. The CDR3, as DNA: TGCAGCGCTGCTGGGACAGGGTTGAACGAGCAGTACTTC.

The chain joins TRBV5-1 to TRBJ2-3, with 8 bases fitting TRBD2. The length of the CDR3 is 16 residues. V shed 0 bases, J shed 2 bases, and the junction held 5 bases outside the gene matches. Per germline, CDR1 SGHRS and CDR2 YFSETQ. CDR3 sequence reads: CASSLGLAFSTDTQYF. The CDR3 coding sequence is TGCGCCAGCAGCTTGGGACTAGCGTTTTCCACAGATACGCAGTATTTT.

This chain connects TRBV29-1 to TRBJ1-2; D is undetermined. V shed 4 bases and J shed 4 bases, with 10 bases lying between them. Germline CDR1 SQVTM, CDR2 ANQGSEA. This CDR3 has 12 amino acids. CDR3 in amino acids: CSVGSGIYGYTF. DNA for the CDR3: TGCAGCGTTGGGTCCGGGATCTATGGCTACACCTTC.

V and J are TRBV5-1 and TRBJ2-5, with 7 bases fitting TRBD2. CDR3 length: 14 amino acids. Germline values: CDR1 SGHRS, CDR2 YFSETQ. With V trimmed by 4 bases and J by 1 base, 4 bases remained unmatched. The CDR3 spells CASSGGRAQETQYF. CDR3 DNA sequence: TGCGCCAGCAGCGGCGGGAGAGCCCAAGAGACCCAGTACTTC.

This clone showed up just a few times. V gene TRBV6-1 combines with J gene TRBJ1-2; 7 nucleotides line up with TRBD1. The CDR3 consists of 14 residues. Germline V gene sequence: CDR1 MNHNS, CDR2 SASEGT. V gave up 3 bases and J gave up 7 bases; unmatched junction bases: 8. The CDR3 loop is CASSDGLGTVGYTF. CDR3 in DNA: TGTGCCAGCAGTGACGGGCTCGGGACAGTTGGCTACACCTTC.

Here the CDR3 DNA reads TGTGCCAGCTCACCCCCGACAGGGGCCGGCTACACCTTC. It codes for CASSPPTGAGYTF. The rearrangement uses TRBV18 and TRBJ1-2; TRBD1 aligns across 8 bases. Losses at the gene ends were 3 bases for V and 8 bases for J; bases not matched to a gene: 5. This CDR3 has 13 residues. The V gene's germline CDR1 is KGHSH and CDR2 LQKENI.

This rearrangement joins TRBV6-1 to TRBJ2-3, with TRBD2 identical over 10 bases. Germline CDR1 reads MNHNS; CDR2 reads SASEGT. The CDR3 totals 17 residues. After removal of 0 bases from V and 4 bases from J, the junction contained 7 bases not matched to a gene. The CDR3 is CASSEALSGRGADTQYF. The CDR3 region has the DNA TGTGCCAGCAGTGAAGCGCTGAGCGGGAGGGGGGCAGATACGCAGTATTTT.

This chain links TRBV7-9 with TRBJ2-3; D may be TRBD2 (5 bases). Per the germline V gene, CDR1 is SEHNR and CDR2 is FQNEAQ (reference sequence). Trimming took off 3 bases at V and 4 bases at J, with 14 bases between the two ends. This CDR3 is 15 amino acids long. CDR3 DNA sequence: TGTGCCAGCAGCTTGCCCCTGCGGGCACCAGATACGCAGTATTTT. This gives the protein CASSLPLRAPDTQYF.

V gene TRBV29-1 combines with J gene TRBJ2-5, with 10 bases matching TRBD1. Matching the DNA end better, TRBJ2-7 makes the J call doubtful. CDR3 length equals 15 residues. Germline loops: CDR1 SQVTM, CDR2 ANQGSEA. CDR3 residues: CSAKKGTGDAYEQYF. The CDR3 DNA sequence: TGCAGCGCTAAAAAAGGGACAGGGGATGCCTACGAGCAGTACTTC.

The chain couples TRBV2 to TRBJ2-6; 9 positions agree with TRBD1. J was trimmed by 0 bases and V by 6 bases; bases with no gene match: 3. CDR3 length equals 16 residues. CDR1 is SNHLY and CDR2 is FYNNEI in the germline V gene. The DNA of the CDR3 is TGTGCCAGCAGCCTGACAGGGGGCTCTGGGGCCAACGTCCTGACTTTC. Encoded protein: CASSLTGGSGANVLTF.

This clone was found once. The gene calls are TRBV13 and TRBJ2-3; 10 bases are shared with TRBD2. This CDR3 contains 15 residues. The V segment lost 5 bases and the J segment 4 bases; nucleotides outside the gene matches: 6. Germline assignment: CDR1 PRHDT and CDR2 FYEKMQ (reference sequence). The CDR3 loop reads CASSTTSGTADTQYF. CDR3 DNA sequence: TGTGCCAGCAGCACCACTAGCGGGACAGCAGATACGCAGTATTTT.

The gene calls are TRBV27 and TRBJ2-7; no firm D call. With 6 bases removed from V and 4 bases from J, the gap between germline ends came to 16 bases. Germline-derived CDR1 and CDR2 are MNHEY and SMNVEV (reference sequence). CDR3 length equals 14 residues. The CDR3 loop reads CASSSGFSRYEQYF. The CDR3 nucleotides are TGTGCCAGCAGCTCCGGGTTTTCACGGTACGAGCAGTACTTC.

The chain combines TRBV5-4 with TRBJ2-5; 7 bases align to TRBD2. The CDR3 totals 14 residues. CDR1 is SGHNT, CDR2 YYREEE, per germline (reference sequence). Trimming at V came to 0 bases and at J to 5 bases, leaving 4 bases not matched to a gene. CDR3 amino acids: CASSLGGGEETQYF. The CDR3 nucleotides read TGTGCCAGCAGCTTGGGTGGGGGGGAGGAGACCCAGTACTTC.

The V and J genes are TRBV9 and TRBJ2-3, with TRBD2 matching over 8 bases. Trimming removed 4 bases from V and 4 bases from J; junction bases left unmatched: 17. The CDR3 sequence is 18 residues long. Looked up from germline, CDR1 is SGDLS and CDR2 is YYNGEE. The CDR3 is CASSPTGLVSPPPDTQYF. CDR3 DNA: TGTGCCAGCAGCCCAACGGGACTAGTAAGCCCCCCGCCAGATACGCAGTATTTT.

The chain has TRBV27 and TRBJ2-7; TRBD2 agrees at 11 bases. Germline loops: CDR1 MNHEY, CDR2 SMNVEV (reference sequence). V lost 3 bases and J lost 6; bases outside the gene matches: 4. The CDR3 is 14 amino acids. CDR3 region: CASSLTSGILEQYF. For the CDR3, the DNA is TGTGCCAGCAGTTTGACTAGCGGGATCCTCGAGCAGTACTTC.

This clone was counted once. This sequence joins TRBV28 and TRBJ2-7, with D uncertain. The CDR3 is 15 amino acids. From germline, CDR1 is MDHEN and CDR2 SYDVKM. Between the trimmed V and J ends, which lost 2 bases and 0 bases, there was a span of 11 bases. The CDR3 DNA sequence: TGTGCCAGCAGTTTAGCTGGTAGCAGCTCCTACGAGCAGTACTTC. Its protein is CASSLAGSSSYEQYF.

V and J are TRBV28 and TRBJ2-7, with 11 bases that match TRBD2. Germline V CDR1 and CDR2: MDHEN, SYDVKM. Germline trimming cut 3 bases from V and 9 bases from J; bases unmatched to any gene: 7. The CDR3 is made up of 14 amino acids. The CDR3 here is CASSFLAGGEGQYF. CDR3 bases: TGTGCCAGCAGTTTCCTAGCGGGGGGTGAGGGGCAGTACTTC.

The chain links TRBV5-6 to TRBJ2-2; 7 bases agree with TRBD1. The CDR3 runs to 15 residues. Germline V gene data show CDR1 as SGHDT and CDR2 as YYEEEE. V was clipped by 0 bases and J by 3 bases; unmatched bases: 2. CDR3 nucleotide sequence: TGTGCCAGCAGCTTGGGGCAGGGGGACACCGGGGAGCTGTTTTTT. Translating it yields CASSLGQGDTGELFF.

The genes are TRBV28 and TRBJ2-1, with D tentatively TRBD1 (5 bases). V dropped 4 bases and J dropped 2 bases, with 15 bases sitting between them. Germline CDR1 is MDHEN and CDR2 is SYDVKM. The CDR3 extends over 16 amino acids. The DNA of the CDR3 is TGTGCCAGCAGTTCCGCACAAGGGGCCCCCTACAATGAGCAGTTCTTC. Protein: CASSSAQGAPYNEQFF.

In the case of this clone: At one end the junction does not follow the germline gene, possibly because of a read error. CDR3 region: CASSELTDNGQFF. The CDR3 DNA reads as TGTGCCAGCAGTGAATTAACCGACAATGGGCAGTTCTTC. The chain employs TRBV2 and TRBJ2-1; unclear D gene. The germline V gene has CDR1 SNHLY and CDR2 FYNNEI. This CDR3 has 13 amino acids.

The chain employs TRBV6-1 and TRBJ2-3; D gene unclear. Trimming took off 2 bases at V and 0 bases at J, with 6 bases between the two ends. Germline CDR1 reads MNHNS; CDR2 reads SASEGT. The CDR3 totals 14 residues. The DNA of the CDR3 is TGTGCCAGCAGTGAACAGCGTAGCACAGATACGCAGTATTTT. This translates into CASSEQRSTDTQYF.

V and J are TRBV11-2 and TRBJ2-5; 9 bases fit TRBD2. V lost 6 bases, J lost 0 bases, and 8 bases stayed unmatched. This CDR3 spans 16 amino acids. The germline gives CDR1 SGHAT, CDR2 FQNNGV. For the CDR3, the DNA is TGTGCCAGCAGTTCATCGAGCGGGGGGTACCAAGAGACCCAGTACTTC. It translates to CASSSSSGGYQETQYF.

The chain recombines TRBV5-6 with TRBJ2-5; a weak D match, TRBD2 (5 bases). Between the trimmed V and J ends, which lost 3 bases and 4 bases, there was a span of 16 bases. This CDR3 is built from 15 residues. The germline V gene has CDR1 SGHDT and CDR2 YYEEEE. The CDR3 loop reads CASSSPKAVGETQYF. CDR3 nucleotide sequence: TGTGCCAGCAGCTCCCCAAAAGCGGTGGGAGAGACCCAGTACTTC.

A note on this clone: Other DNA sequences within the sample encode an identical CDR3. The chain is built from TRBV5-1 and TRBJ2-3, with 7 nucleotides matching TRBD2. Germline loops: CDR1 SGHRS, CDR2 YFSETQ. CDR3 length equals 14 residues. The V segment lost 1 base and the J segment 1 base; nucleotides outside the gene matches: 0. The DNA for the CDR3 is TGCGCCAGCAGCTTGACTAGCGGCACAGATACGCAGTATTTT. Translated: CASSLTSGTDTQYF. Full variable domain (rest looked up from reference TRBV5-1 and TRBJ2-3): KAGVTQTPRYLIKTRGQQVTLSCSPISGHRSVSWYQQTPGQGLQFLFEYFSETQRNKGNFPGRFSGRQFSNSRSEMNVSTLELGDSALYLCASSLTSGTDTQYFGPGTRLTVL.

J is TRBJ1-2 and V is TRBV6-5, with 9 bases lining up with TRBD1. Germline CDR1 is MNHEY and CDR2 is SVGAGI. The trim removed 2 bases at V and 6 bases at J, leaving 10 bases unmatched. The CDR3 sequence is 16 residues long. The CDR3 nucleotides are TGTGCCAGCAGTTACGATCTACAACAGGGGGCCGATGGCTACACCTTC. Residues: CASSYDLQQGADGYTF.

V is TRBV28 and J is TRBJ1-5, with no clear D. CDR1 and CDR2 from the germline V gene are MDHEN and SYDVKM. V was trimmed by 2 bases and J by 0 bases, leaving 11 bases between them. There are 16 residues in the CDR3. CDR3 coding DNA: TGTGCCAGCAGTTTAGGTTCCACTTATAGCAATCAGCCCCAGCATTTT. Translation: CASSLGSTYSNQPQHF.

This chain links TRBV10-3 with TRBJ2-5; 11 nucleotides line up with TRBD2. The CDR3 runs to 16 residues. Unmatched junction bases numbered 5, after V lost 3 bases and J lost 2 bases. Germline V lookup: CDR1 ENHRY, CDR2 SYGVKD. This CDR3 is CAISEVAGGPQETQYF. CDR3 DNA sequence: TGTGCCATCAGTGAAGTAGCGGGAGGGCCGCAAGAGACCCAGTACTTC.

The table lists this clone with a count of one. This sequence joins TRBV4-3 and TRBJ1-6; D is perhaps TRBD1 (5 bases). The CDR3 consists of 15 residues. In germline, CDR1 is LGHNA, CDR2 YSLEER. V was shortened by 0 bases and J by 10 bases, with 13 bases between the two germline ends. The CDR3 reads CASSQDWGVGSPLHF. For the CDR3, the DNA is TGCGCCAGCAGCCAAGATTGGGGGGTGGGGTCACCCCTCCACTTT.

CDR3 bases: TGTGCCAGCAGCCCCTCCTTCCCCTTTGGGAGTGGTTCCTACGAGCAGTACTTC. As protein: CASSPSFPFGSGSYEQYF. The V gene is TRBV27, the J gene TRBJ2-7, with a possible D match to TRBD2 (5 bases). This CDR3 contains 18 residues. The V and J ends lost 6 bases and 1 base respectively, with 25 bases between them. Germline CDR1 reads MNHEY; CDR2 reads SMNVEV (reference sequence).

V gene TRBV11-2 combines with J gene TRBJ1-3, with D uncertain. The CDR3 covers 19 residues. Germline V lookup: CDR1 SGHAT, CDR2 FQNNGV. Trimming shortened V by 1 base and J by 0 bases, and 19 bases separated the two germline ends. CDR3 protein: CASSLVGNWRLRSGNTIYF. The CDR3 DNA reads as TGTGCCAGCAGCTTAGTAGGAAATTGGAGACTCCGCTCTGGAAACACCATATATTTT.

The chain uses TRBV7-9 and TRBJ2-7, with 12 bases identical to TRBD2. Unmatched junction bases numbered 3, after V lost 5 bases and J lost 4 bases. The CDR3 runs 14 residues. The germline CDR1 and CDR2 sequences are SEHNR and FQNEAQ (reference sequence). CDR3 region: CASSTGLAGYEQYF. The CDR3 DNA is TGTGCCAGCAGCACCGGACTAGCGGGGTACGAGCAGTACTTC.

The V call is TRBV27, the J call TRBJ1-5; tentative D call: TRBD1 (5 bases). CDR1 is MNHEY and CDR2 is SMNVEV in the germline V gene (reference sequence). This CDR3 has 13 amino acids. Trimming stripped 4 bases from V and 4 bases from J, with 8 bases between. In DNA form, the CDR3 reads TGTGCCAGCAGTTGGGGGGGGAATCAGCCCCAGCATTTT. Its protein product is CASSWGGNQPQHF.